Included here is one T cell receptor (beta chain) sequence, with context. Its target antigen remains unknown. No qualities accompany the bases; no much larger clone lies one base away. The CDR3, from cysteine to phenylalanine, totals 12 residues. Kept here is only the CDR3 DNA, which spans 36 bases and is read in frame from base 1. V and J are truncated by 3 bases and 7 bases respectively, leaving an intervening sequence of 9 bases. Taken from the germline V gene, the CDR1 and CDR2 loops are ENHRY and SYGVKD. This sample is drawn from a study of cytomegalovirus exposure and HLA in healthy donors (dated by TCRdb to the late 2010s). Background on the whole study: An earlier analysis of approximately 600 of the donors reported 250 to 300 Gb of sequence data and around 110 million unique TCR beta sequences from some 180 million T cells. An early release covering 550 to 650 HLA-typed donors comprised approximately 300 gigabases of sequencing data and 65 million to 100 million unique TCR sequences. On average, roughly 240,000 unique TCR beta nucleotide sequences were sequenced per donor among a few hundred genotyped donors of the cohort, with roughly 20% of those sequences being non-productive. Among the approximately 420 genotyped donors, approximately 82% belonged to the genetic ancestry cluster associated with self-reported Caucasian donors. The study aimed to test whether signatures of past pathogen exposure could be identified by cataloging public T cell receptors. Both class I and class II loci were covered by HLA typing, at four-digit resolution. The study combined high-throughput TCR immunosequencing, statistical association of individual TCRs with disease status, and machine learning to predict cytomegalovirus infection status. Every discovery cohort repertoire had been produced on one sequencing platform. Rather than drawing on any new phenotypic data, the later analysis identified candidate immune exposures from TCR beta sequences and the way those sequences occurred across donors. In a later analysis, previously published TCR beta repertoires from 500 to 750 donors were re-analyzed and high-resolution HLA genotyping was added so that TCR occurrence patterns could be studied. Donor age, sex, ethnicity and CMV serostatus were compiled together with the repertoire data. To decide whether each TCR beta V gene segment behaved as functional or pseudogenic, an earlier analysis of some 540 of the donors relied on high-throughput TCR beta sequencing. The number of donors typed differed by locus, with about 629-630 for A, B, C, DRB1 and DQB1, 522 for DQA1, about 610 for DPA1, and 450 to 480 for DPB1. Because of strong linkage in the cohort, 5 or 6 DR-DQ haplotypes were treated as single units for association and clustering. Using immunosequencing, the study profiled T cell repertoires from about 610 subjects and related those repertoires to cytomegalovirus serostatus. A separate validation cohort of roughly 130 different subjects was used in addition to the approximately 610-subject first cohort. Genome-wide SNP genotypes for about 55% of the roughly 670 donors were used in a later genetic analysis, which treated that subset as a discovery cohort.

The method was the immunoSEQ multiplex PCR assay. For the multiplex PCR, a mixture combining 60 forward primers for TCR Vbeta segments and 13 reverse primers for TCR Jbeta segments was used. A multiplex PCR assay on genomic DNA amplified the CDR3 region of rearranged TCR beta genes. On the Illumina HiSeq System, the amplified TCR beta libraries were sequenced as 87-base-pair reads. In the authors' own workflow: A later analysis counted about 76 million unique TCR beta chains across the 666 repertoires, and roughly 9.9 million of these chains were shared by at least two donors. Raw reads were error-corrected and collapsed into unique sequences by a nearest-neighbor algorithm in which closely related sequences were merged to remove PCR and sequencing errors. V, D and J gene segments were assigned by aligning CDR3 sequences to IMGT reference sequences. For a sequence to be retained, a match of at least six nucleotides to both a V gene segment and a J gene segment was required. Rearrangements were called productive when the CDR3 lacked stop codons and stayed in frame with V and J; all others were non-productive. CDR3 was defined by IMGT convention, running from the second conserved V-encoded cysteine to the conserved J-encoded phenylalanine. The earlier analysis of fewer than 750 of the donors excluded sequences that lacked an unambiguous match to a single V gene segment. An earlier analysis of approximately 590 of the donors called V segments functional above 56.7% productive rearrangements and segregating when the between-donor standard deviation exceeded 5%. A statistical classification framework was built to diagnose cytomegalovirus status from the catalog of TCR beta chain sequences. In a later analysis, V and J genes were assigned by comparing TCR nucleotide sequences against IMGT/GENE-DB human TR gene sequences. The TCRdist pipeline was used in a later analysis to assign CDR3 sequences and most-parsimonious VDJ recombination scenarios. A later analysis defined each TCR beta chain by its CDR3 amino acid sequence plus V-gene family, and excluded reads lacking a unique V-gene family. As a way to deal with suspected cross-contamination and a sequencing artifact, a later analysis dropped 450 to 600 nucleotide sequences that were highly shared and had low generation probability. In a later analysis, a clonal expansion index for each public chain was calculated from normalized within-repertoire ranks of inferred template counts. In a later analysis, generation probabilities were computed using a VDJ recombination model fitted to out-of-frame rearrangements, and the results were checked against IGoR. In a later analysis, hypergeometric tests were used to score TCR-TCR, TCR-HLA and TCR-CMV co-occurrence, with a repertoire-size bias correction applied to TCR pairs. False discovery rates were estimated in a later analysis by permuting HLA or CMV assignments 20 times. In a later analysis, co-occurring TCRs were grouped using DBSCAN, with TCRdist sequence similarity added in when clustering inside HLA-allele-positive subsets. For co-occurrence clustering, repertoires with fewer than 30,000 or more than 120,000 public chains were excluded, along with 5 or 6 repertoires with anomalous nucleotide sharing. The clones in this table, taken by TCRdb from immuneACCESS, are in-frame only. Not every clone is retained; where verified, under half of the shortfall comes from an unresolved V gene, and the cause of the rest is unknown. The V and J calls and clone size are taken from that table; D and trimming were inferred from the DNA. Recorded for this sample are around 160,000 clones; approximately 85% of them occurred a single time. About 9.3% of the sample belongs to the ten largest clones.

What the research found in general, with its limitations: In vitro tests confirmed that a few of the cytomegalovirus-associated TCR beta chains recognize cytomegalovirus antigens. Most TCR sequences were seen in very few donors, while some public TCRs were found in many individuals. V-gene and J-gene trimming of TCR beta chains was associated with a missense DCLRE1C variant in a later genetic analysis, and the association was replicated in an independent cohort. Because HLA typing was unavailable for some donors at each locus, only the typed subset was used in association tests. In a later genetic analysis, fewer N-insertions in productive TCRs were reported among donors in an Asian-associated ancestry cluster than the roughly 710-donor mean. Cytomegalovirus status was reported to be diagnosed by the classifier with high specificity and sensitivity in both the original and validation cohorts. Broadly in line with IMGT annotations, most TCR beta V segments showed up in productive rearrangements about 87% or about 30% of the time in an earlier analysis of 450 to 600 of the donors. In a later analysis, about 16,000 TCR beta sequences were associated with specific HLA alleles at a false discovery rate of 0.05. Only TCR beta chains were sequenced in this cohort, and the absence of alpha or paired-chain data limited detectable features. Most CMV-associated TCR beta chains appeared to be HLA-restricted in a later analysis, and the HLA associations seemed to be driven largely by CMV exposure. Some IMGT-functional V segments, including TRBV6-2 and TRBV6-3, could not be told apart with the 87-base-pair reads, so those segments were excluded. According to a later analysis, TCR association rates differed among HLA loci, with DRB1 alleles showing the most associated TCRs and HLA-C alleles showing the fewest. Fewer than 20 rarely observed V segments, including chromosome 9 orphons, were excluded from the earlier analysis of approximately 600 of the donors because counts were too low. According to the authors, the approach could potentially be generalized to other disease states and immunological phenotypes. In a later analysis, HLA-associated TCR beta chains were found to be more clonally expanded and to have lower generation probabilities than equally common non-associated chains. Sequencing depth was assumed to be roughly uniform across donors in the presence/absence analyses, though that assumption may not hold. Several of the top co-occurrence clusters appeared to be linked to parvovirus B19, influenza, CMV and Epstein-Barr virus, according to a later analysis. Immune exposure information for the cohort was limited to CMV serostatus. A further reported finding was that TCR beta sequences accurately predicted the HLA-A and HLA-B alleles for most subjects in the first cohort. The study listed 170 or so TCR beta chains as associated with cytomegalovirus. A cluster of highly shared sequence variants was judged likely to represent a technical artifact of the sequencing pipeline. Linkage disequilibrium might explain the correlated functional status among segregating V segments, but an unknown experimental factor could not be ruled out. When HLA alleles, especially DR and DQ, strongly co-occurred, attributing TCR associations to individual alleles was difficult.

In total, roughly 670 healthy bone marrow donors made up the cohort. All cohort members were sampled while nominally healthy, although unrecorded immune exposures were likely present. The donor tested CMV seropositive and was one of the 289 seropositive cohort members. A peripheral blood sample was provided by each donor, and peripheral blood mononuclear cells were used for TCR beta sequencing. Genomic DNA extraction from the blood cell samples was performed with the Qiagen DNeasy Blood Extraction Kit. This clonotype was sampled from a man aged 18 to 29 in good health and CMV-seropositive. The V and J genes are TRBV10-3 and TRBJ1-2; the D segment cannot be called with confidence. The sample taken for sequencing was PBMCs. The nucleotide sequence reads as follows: TGTGCCATCAGTGATGCAGGTACTGGCTACACCTTC. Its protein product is CAISDAGTGYTF.